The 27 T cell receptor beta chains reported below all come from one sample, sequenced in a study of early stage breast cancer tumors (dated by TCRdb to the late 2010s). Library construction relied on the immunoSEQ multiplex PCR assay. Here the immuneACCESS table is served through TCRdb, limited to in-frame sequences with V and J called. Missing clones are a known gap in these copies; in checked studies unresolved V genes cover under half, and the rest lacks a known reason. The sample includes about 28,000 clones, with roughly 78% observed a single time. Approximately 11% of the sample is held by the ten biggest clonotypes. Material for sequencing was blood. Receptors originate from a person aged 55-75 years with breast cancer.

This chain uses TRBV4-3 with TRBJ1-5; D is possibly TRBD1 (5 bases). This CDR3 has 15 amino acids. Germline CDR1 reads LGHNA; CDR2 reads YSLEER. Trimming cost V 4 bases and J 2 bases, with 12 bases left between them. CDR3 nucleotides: TGCGCCAGCAGCCCTTCCCTCAGGGGCAATCAGCCCCAGCATTTT. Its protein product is CASSPSLRGNQPQHF.

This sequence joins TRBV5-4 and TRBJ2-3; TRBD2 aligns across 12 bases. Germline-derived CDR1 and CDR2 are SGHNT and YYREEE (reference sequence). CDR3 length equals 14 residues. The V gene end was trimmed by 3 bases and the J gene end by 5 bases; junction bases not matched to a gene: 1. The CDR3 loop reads CASSWGLAGDTQYF. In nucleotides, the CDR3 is TGTGCCAGCAGCTGGGGACTAGCGGGAGATACGCAGTATTTT. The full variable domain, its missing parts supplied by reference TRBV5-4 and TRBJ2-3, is ETGVTQSPTHLIKTRGQQVTLRCSSQSGHNTVSWYQQALGQGPQFIFQYYREEENGRGNFPPRFSGLQFPNYSSELNVNALELDDSALYLCASSWGLAGDTQYFGPGTRLTVL.

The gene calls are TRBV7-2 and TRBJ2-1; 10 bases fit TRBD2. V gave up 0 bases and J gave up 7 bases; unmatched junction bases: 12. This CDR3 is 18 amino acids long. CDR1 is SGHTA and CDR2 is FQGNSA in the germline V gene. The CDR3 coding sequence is TGTGCCAGCAGCTTAGCAGGGAGGAGCGGGAGGGCCAGGAATGAGCAGTTCTTC. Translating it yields CASSLAGRSGRARNEQFF.

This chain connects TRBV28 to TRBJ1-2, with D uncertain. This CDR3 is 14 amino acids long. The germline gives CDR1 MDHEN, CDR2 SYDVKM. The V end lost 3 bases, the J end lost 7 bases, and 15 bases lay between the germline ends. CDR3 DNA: TGTGCCAGCAGTTTTAGTCACGGGATGAGTGGCTACACCTTC. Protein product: CASSFSHGMSGYTF.

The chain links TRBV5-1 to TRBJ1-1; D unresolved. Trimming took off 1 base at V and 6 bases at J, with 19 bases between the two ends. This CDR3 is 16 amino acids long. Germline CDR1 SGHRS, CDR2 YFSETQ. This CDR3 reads CASSLQPQVVNAEAFF. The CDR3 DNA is TGCGCCAGCAGCTTGCAGCCCCAGGTCGTGAATGCTGAAGCTTTCTTT.

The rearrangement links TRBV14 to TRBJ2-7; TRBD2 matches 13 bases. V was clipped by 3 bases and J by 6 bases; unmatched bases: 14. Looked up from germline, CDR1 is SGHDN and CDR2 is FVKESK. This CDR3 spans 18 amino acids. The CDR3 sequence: CASSQSTSGRIGGSEQYF. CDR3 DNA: TGTGCCAGCAGCCAGTCGACTAGCGGGAGGATTGGAGGAAGCGAGCAGTACTTC.

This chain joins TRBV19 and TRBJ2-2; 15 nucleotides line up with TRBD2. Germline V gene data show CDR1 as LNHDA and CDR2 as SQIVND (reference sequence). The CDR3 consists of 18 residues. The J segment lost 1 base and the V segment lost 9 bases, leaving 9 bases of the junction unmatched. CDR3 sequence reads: CASRWTSGRAWNTGELFF. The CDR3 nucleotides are TGTGCCAGCAGGTGGACTAGCGGGAGGGCCTGGAACACCGGGGAGCTGTTTTTT.

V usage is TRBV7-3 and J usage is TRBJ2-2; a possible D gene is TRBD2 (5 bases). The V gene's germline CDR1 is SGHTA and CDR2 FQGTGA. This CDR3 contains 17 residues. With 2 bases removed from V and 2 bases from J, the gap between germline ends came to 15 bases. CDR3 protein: CASSLGGRPFNTGELFF. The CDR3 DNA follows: TGTGCCAGCAGCTTAGGAGGCCGGCCTTTTAACACCGGGGAGCTGTTTTTT.

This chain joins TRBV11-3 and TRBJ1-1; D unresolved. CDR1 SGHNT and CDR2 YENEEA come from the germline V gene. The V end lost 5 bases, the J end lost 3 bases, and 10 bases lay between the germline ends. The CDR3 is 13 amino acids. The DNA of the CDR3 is TGTGCCAGCAGCGTGTGGGAGGACACTGAAGCTTTCTTT. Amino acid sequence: CASSVWEDTEAFF. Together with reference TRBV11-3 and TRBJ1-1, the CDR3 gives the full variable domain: EAGVVQSPRYKIIEKKQPVAFWCNPISGHNTLYWYLQNLGQGPELLIRYENEEAVDDSQLPKDRFSAERLKGVDSTLKIQPAELGDSAVYLCASSVWEDTEAFFGQGTRLTVV.

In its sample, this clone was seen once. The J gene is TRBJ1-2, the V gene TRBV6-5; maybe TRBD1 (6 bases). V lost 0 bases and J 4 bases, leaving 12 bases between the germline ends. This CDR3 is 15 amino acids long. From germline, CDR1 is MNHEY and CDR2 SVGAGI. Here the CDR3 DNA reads TGTGCCAGCAGTTACTCGAACCAGGGGCCCTATGGCTACACCTTC. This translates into CASSYSNQGPYGYTF.

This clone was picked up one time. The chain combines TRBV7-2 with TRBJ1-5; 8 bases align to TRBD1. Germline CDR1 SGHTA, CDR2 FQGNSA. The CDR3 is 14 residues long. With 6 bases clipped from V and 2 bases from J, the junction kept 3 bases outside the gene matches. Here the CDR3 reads CASRPGGGNQPQHF. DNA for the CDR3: TGTGCCAGCAGGCCAGGGGGCGGCAATCAGCCCCAGCATTTT. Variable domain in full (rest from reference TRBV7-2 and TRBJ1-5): GAGVSQSPSNKVTEKGKDVELRCDPISGHTALYWYRQSLGQGLEFLIYFQGNSAPDKSGLPSDRFSAERTGGSVSTLTIQRTQQEDSAVYLCASRPGGGNQPQHFGDGTRLSIL.

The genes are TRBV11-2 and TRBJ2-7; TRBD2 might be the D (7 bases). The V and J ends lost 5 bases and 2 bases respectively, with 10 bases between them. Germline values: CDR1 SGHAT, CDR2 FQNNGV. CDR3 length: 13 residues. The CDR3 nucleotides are TGTGCCAGCAGCCCCGGGGGGCCCTACGAGCAGTACTTC. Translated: CASSPGGPYEQYF.

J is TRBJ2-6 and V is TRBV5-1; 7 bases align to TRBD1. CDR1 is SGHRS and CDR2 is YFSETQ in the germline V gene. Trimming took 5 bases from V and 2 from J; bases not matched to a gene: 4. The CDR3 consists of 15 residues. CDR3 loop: CASRADRAGANVLTF. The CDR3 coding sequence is TGCGCCAGCAGAGCTGACAGGGCTGGGGCCAACGTCCTGACTTTC.

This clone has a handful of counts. The chain's CDR3 is CSVKGTDYQPQHF. The CDR3 DNA reads TGCAGCGTTAAAGGGACAGATTATCAGCCCCAGCATTTT. The V call is TRBV29-1, the J call TRBJ1-5; 7 bases match TRBD1. CDR1 is SQVTM and CDR2 is ANQGSEA in the germline V gene. The J segment lost 5 bases and the V segment lost 5 bases, leaving 6 bases of the junction unmatched. The CDR3 runs to 13 residues.

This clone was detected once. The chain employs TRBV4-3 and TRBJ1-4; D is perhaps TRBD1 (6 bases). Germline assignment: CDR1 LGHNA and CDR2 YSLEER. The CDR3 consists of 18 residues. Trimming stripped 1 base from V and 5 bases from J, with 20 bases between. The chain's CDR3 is CASSQAGTSAVKNEKLFF. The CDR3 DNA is TGCGCCAGCAGCCAAGCCGGGACATCCGCCGTCAAGAATGAAAAACTGTTTTTT.

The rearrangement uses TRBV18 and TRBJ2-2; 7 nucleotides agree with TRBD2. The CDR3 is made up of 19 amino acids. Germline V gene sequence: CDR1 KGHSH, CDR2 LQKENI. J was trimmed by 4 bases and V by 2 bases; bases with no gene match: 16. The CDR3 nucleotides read TGTGCCAGCTCACCATGGGCCGGCGGACTAGAAATGAGCACCGGGGAGCTGTTTTTT. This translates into CASSPWAGGLEMSTGELFF. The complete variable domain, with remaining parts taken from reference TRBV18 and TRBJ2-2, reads NAGVMQNPRHLVRRRGQEARLRCSPMKGHSHVYWYRQLPEEGLKFMVYLQKENIIDESGMPKERFSAEFPKEGPSILRIQQVVRGDSAAYFCASSPWAGGLEMSTGELFFGEGSRLTVL.

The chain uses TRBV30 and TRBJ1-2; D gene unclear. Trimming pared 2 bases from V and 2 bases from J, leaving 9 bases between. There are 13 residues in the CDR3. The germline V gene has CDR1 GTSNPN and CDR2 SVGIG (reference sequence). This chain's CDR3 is CAWSPGSNYGYTF. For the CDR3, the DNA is TGTGCCTGGAGTCCCGGGTCAAACTATGGCTACACCTTC.

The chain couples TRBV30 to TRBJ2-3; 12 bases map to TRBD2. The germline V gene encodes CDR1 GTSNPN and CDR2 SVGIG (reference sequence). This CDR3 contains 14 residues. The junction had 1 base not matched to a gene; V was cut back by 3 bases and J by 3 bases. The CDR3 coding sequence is TGTGCCTGGAGCGGACTAGCGGGAACAGATACGCAGTATTTT. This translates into CAWSGLAGTDTQYF. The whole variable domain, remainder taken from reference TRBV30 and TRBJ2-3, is SQTIHQWPATLVQPVGSPLSLECTVEGTSNPNLYWYRQAAGRGLQLLFYSVGIGQISSEVPQNLSASRPQDRQFILSSKKLLLSDSGFYLCAWSGLAGTDTQYFGPGTRLTVL.

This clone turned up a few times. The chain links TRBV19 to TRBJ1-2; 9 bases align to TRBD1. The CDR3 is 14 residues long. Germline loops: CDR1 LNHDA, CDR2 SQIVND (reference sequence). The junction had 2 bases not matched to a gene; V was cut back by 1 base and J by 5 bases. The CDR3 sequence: CASSIVDRGYGYTF. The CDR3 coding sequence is TGTGCCAGTAGTATAGTGGACAGGGGATATGGCTACACCTTC. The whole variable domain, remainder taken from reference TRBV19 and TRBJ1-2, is DGGITQSPKYLFRKEGQNVTLSCEQNLNHDAMYWYRQDPGQGLRLIYYSQIVNDFQKGDIAEGYSVSREKKESFPLTVTSAQKNPTAFYLCASSIVDRGYGYTFGSGTRLTVV.

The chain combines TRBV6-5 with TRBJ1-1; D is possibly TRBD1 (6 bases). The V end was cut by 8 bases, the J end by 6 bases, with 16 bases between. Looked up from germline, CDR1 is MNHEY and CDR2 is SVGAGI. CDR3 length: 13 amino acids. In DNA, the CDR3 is TGTGCCAGCTGGGGGCAGATCGTTGCTGAAGCTTTCTTT. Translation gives CASWGQIVAEAFF.

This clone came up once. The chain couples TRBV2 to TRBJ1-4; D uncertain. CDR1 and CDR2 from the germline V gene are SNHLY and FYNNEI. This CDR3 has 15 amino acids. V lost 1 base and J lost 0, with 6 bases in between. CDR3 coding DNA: TGTGCCAGCAGTGAAGTCGGGTCAACTAATGAAAAACTGTTTTTT. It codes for CASSEVGSTNEKLFF.

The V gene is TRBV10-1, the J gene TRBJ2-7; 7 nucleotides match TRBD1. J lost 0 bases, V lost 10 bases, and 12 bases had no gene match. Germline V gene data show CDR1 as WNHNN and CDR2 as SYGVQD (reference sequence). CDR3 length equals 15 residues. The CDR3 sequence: CATGPSGQASYEQYF. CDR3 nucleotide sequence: TGCGCCACTGGGCCCTCAGGACAGGCCTCCTACGAGCAGTACTTC.

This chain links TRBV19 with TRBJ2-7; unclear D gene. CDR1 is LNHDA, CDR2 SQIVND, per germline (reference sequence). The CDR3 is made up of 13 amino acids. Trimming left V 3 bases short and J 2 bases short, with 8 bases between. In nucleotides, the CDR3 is TGTGCCAGTAGTATTGAGCGCGCCTACGAGCAGTACTTC. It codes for CASSIERAYEQYF.

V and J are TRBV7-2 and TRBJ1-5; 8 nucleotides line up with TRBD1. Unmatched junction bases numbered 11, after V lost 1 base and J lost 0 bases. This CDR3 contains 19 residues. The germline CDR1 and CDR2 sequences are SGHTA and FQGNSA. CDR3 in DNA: TGTGCCAGCAGCTTAGGGACAGGGAGAGGGGTATATAGCAATCAGCCCCAGCATTTT. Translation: CASSLGTGRGVYSNQPQHF.

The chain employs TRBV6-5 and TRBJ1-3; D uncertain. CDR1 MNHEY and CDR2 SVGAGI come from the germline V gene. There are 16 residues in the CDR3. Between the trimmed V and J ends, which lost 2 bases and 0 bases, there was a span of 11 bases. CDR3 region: CASSYGGIYSGNTIYF. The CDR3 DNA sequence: TGTGCCAGCAGTTACGGCGGGATCTACTCTGGAAACACCATATATTTT.

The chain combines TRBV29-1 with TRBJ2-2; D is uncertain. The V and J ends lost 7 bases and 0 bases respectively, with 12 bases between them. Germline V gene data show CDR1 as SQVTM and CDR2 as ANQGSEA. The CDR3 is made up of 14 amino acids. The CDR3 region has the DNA TGCAGCGCTGGCCAAAATACGAACACCGGGGAGCTGTTTTTT. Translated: CSAGQNTNTGELFF.

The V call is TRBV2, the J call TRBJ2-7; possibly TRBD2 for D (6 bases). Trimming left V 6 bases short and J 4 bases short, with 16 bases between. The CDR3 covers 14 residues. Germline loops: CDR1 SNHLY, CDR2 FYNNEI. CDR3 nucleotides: TGTGCCAGCAGGGACACTAGCCAAGGGTACGAGCAGTACTTC. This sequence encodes CASRDTSQGYEQYF.